This TCR beta chain was sequenced for a study of blood T cell repertoires in COVID-19. Using immunoSEQ multiplex PCR, the repertoire was profiled, and TCRdb retains in-frame clones only, with some absent. Altogether roughly 200,000 clones are present, about 83% being singletons, with the ten largest covering 4.5% to 6.5%. V was trimmed by 0 bases and J by 7 bases, leaving 10 bases between them. CDR1 SGDLS and CDR2 YYNGEE come from the germline V gene. The CDR3 length is 14 residues. V usage is TRBV9 and J usage is TRBJ2-2, with D unresolved. The sequence derives from a middle-aged man with acute COVID-19. Sequencing used PBMCs or T cells enriched from blood (not recorded which). CDR3 bases: TGTGCCAGCAGCGTAGTAGATCGATTCGGGGAGCTGTTTTTT. This translates into CASSVVDRFGELFF.